These 25 T cell receptor beta chains came from one sample sequenced in a study of follicular helper T cells after annual influenza vaccination (dated by TCRdb to 2016 to 2017). The library was obtained by the immunoSEQ multiplex PCR assay. TCRdb carries this immuneACCESS record with in-frame sequences only. Its versions omit some clonotypes, under half of them owing to an unresolved V gene in the studies checked, with the rest unexplained. This sample gives fewer than 2,500 clones in total; over 60% of them show up just once. Of the sample, about 7.3% falls within the top ten clones. The meaning of the sample's time point label: 2015-2016 season, pre-vaccination. The sample was CXCR5+ CD38+ circulating T follicular helper cells from blood, taken on the day of influenza vaccination. Taken with the paper, the label for cell subset or site translates to: circulating Tfh, non-naive CD4+CXCR5+PD-1+ (ICOS+CD38+ or ICOS-CD38-). These receptors all stem from an adult who received the influenza vaccine.

This clone was seen more than once but under ten times. The gene calls are TRBV6-1 and TRBJ2-7; a weak D match, TRBD2 (5 bases). CDR1 and CDR2 (germline): MNHNS, SASEGT. CDR3 size: 13 residues. V lost 5 bases and J 5 bases, leaving 13 bases between the germline ends. The CDR3 reads CASSQHPGDEQYF. The CDR3 DNA sequence: TGTGCCAGCAGTCAACACCCCGGGGACGAGCAGTACTTC.

This clone was observed a few times. J is TRBJ1-5 and V is TRBV5-5; D is uncertain. CDR1 SGHKS and CDR2 YYEKEE come from the germline V gene (reference sequence). This CDR3 contains 14 residues. V was clipped by 3 bases and J by 6 bases, with 13 bases between them. This chain's CDR3 is CASSWQVTGQPQHF. As DNA, the CDR3 is TGTGCCAGCAGCTGGCAAGTCACCGGTCAGCCCCAGCATTTT.

This chain connects TRBV5-6 to TRBJ2-2, with TRBD2 matching over 7 bases. V dropped 4 bases and J dropped 4; count of bases not matched to a gene: 7. CDR3 size: 15 residues. Germline loops: CDR1 SGHDT, CDR2 YYEEEE. CDR3 DNA sequence: TGTGCCAGCAGCATGAGCGGGGTAGGCACCGGGGAGCTGTTTTTT. Translating gives CASSMSGVGTGELFF.

The chain carries TRBV5-8 and TRBJ2-6; D is undetermined. Trimming took 1 base from V and 0 from J, leaving 8 bases between them. The CDR3 is 16 amino acids. CDR1 is SGHTS, CDR2 YDEGEE, per germline. The CDR3 here is CASSLRRSSGANVLTF. The DNA for the CDR3 is TGTGCCAGCAGCTTGCGCCGCTCCTCTGGGGCCAACGTCCTGACTTTC.

The gene calls are TRBV28 and TRBJ2-7; TRBD1 matches 8 bases. Germline V gene sequence: CDR1 MDHEN, CDR2 SYDVKM. With V trimmed by 10 bases and J by 2 bases, 7 bases remained unmatched. CDR3 length: 13 amino acids. The CDR3 here is CATQGTGAYEQYF. DNA of the CDR3: TGTGCCACCCAAGGGACAGGCGCCTACGAGCAGTACTTC.

This chain joins TRBV7-2 and TRBJ2-1; 13 bases agree with TRBD2. This CDR3 is 15 amino acids long. Trimming removed 1 base from V and 7 bases from J; junction bases left unmatched: 1. Germline lookup yields CDR1 SGHTA and CDR2 FQGNSA. CDR3 DNA sequence: TGTGCCAGCAGCTTAGGGACTAGCGGGAGAAATGAGCAGTTCTTC. Its protein is CASSLGTSGRNEQFF. The variable domain in full, completed from reference TRBV7-2 and TRBJ2-1, reads GAGVSQSPSNKVTEKGKDVELRCDPISGHTALYWYRQSLGQGLEFLIYFQGNSAPDKSGLPSDRFSAERTGGSVSTLTIQRTQQEDSAVYLCASSLGTSGRNEQFFGPGTRLTVL.

J is TRBJ1-3 and V is TRBV7-2; D perhaps matches TRBD1 (5 bases). The CDR3 consists of 14 residues. Germline CDR1 is SGHTA and CDR2 is FQGNSA. V dropped 1 base and J dropped 2 bases, with 6 bases sitting between them. The CDR3 DNA sequence: TGTGCCAGCAGCTTAGGACAGACTGGAAACACCATATATTTT. Residues: CASSLGQTGNTIYF. Using reference TRBV7-2 and TRBJ1-3 for the parts outside the CDR3, the full variable domain is GAGVSQSPSNKVTEKGKDVELRCDPISGHTALYWYRQSLGQGLEFLIYFQGNSAPDKSGLPSDRFSAERTGGSVSTLTIQRTQQEDSAVYLCASSLGQTGNTIYFGEGSWLTVV.

This clone was seen more than once but under ten times. This chain joins TRBV7-9 and TRBJ1-2; D call uncertain. Trimming shortened V by 3 bases and J by 10 bases, and 9 bases separated the two germline ends. Germline V CDR1 and CDR2: SEHNR, FQNEAQ (reference sequence). The CDR3 covers 11 residues. The CDR3 DNA is TGTGCCAGCAGCTTTGAGTACACCTACACCTTC. This translates into CASSFEYTYTF.

The rearrangement joins TRBV18 to TRBJ1-4, with no clear D. Trimming left V 3 bases short and J 3 bases short, with 17 bases between. The germline V gene has CDR1 KGHSH and CDR2 LQKENI. CDR3 length equals 17 residues. This chain's CDR3 is CASSPRQEAGANEKLFF. CDR3 bases: TGTGCCAGCTCACCCCGCCAGGAGGCGGGTGCTAATGAAAAACTGTTTTTT.

This clone was seen only a few times. The V and J genes are TRBV28 and TRBJ2-7; D could derive from TRBD1 or TRBD2 (7 bases each). V was trimmed by 7 bases and J by 7 bases, leaving 20 bases between them. The CDR3 covers 14 residues. In germline, CDR1 is MDHEN, CDR2 SYDVKM. The CDR3 sequence: CASTHGEGAGEQYF. In DNA form, the CDR3 reads TGTGCCAGCACACACGGGGAGGGGGCGGGAGAGCAGTACTTC.

On this clone itself: One junction end disagrees with the germline gene, perhaps due to a read error. The gene calls are TRBV7-6 and TRBJ2-3; 7 bases match TRBD1. Per germline, CDR1 SGHVS and CDR2 FNYEAQ. This CDR3 contains 12 residues. CDR3 region: CASSPPGQPRNF. The CDR3 DNA sequence: TGTGCCAGCAGCCCACCGGGACAGCCGAGGAATTTT. Variable domain in full (rest from reference TRBV7-6 and TRBJ2-3): GAGVSQSPRYKVTKRGQDVALRCDPISGHVSLYWYRQALGQGPEFLTYFNYEAQQDKSGLPNDRFSAERPEGSISTLTIQRTEQRDSAMYRCASSPPGQPRNFGPGTRLTVL.

This clone was found a few times. The chain employs TRBV6-5 and TRBJ2-7, with 9 bases matching TRBD2. After removal of 6 bases from V and 2 bases from J, the junction contained 8 bases not matched to a gene. Germline V CDR1 and CDR2: MNHEY, SVGAGI. The CDR3 is 15 residues long. This CDR3 is CASSPRSGGTYEQYF. The DNA of the CDR3 is TGTGCCAGCAGCCCAAGAAGCGGGGGGACCTACGAGCAGTACTTC.

The chain employs TRBV18 and TRBJ1-1, with TRBD1 matching 12 bases. The junction had 9 bases not matched to a gene; V was cut back by 6 bases and J by 4 bases. The CDR3 runs to 16 residues. Germline values: CDR1 KGHSH, CDR2 LQKENI. This chain's CDR3 is CASSRGTGGAGTEAFF. Written as DNA, the CDR3 is TGTGCCAGCTCGCGAGGGACAGGGGGCGCTGGCACTGAAGCTTTCTTT.

The sample holds one count of this clone. This chain joins TRBV5-1 and TRBJ2-6, with a weak D call TRBD1 (6 bases). With 5 bases removed from V and 0 bases from J, the gap between germline ends came to 6 bases. Germline CDR1 is SGHRS and CDR2 is YFSETQ. There are 14 residues in the CDR3. The CDR3 spells CASRTGSGANVLTF. The CDR3 bases are TGCGCCAGCAGGACAGGCTCTGGGGCCAACGTCCTGACTTTC. The full variable domain, rest sourced from reference TRBV5-1 and TRBJ2-6, is KAGVTQTPRYLIKTRGQQVTLSCSPISGHRSVSWYQQTPGQGLQFLFEYFSETQRNKGNFPGRFSGRQFSNSRSEMNVSTLELGDSALYLCASRTGSGANVLTFGAGSRLTVL.

In this sample, this clone is large. The V gene is TRBV6-6, the J gene TRBJ1-5; D gene unclear. The CDR3 covers 13 residues. Germline V gives CDR1 MNHNY, CDR2 SVGAGI (reference sequence). Trimming took 6 bases from V and 5 from J, leaving 11 bases between them. CDR3 sequence (DNA): TGTGCCAGCAGATACGAGAGGGATCAGCCCCAGCATTTT. Translating it yields CASRYERDQPQHF.

V and J are TRBV27 and TRBJ1-4, with D maybe TRBD1 (6 bases). Trimming removed 2 bases from V and 10 bases from J, with 11 bases in between. Per germline, CDR1 MNHEY and CDR2 SMNVEV (reference sequence). The CDR3 totals 13 residues. CDR3 nucleotide sequence: TGTGCCAGCAGTTTAGCAGGGGACGGAAAACTGTTTTTT. Protein product: CASSLAGDGKLFF.

The chain carries TRBV18 and TRBJ2-5, with a possible D match to TRBD2 (7 bases). Trimming removed 5 bases at V and 2 bases at J, with 9 bases between. From germline, CDR1 is KGHSH and CDR2 LQKENI. This CDR3 comprises 13 residues. CDR3 sequence: CASSSGTQETQYF. The CDR3 region has the DNA TGTGCCAGCTCAAGCGGGACACAAGAGACCCAGTACTTC.

The chain links TRBV9 to TRBJ2-5; TRBD2 is a possible D gene (5 bases). The CDR3 runs 15 residues. Trimming cost V 0 bases and J 5 bases, with 14 bases left between them. Germline V gene lookup returns CDR1 SGDLS and CDR2 YYNGEE. CDR3 DNA: TGTGCCAGCAGCGTAGGGGCGTACGCGGGTGAGACCCAGTACTTC. Protein sequence: CASSVGAYAGETQYF.

This clone was seen just once. The chain joins TRBV6-4 to TRBJ2-2; tentative D call: TRBD2 (5 bases). The CDR3 is made up of 14 amino acids. Trimming removed 4 bases at V and 4 bases at J, with 10 bases between. Germline values: CDR1 MRHNA, CDR2 SNTAGT. The DNA of the CDR3 is TGTGCCAGCAGTGCTGGACTCTCCACCGGGGAGCTGTTTTTT. As protein: CASSAGLSTGELFF.

This clone was observed a few times. Other nucleotide sequences from this sample produce the same CDR3. The V call is TRBV7-2, the J call TRBJ2-5; 11 bases map to TRBD1. The CDR3 sequence is 15 residues long. V shed 6 bases and J 4 bases; nucleotides not matched to a gene: 7. Germline V CDR1 and CDR2: SGHTA, FQGNSA. CDR3 protein: CASSFPGQGGETQYF. DNA of the CDR3: TGTGCCAGCAGTTTTCCGGGACAGGGGGGAGAGACCCAGTACTTC.

This clone is large. This chain links TRBV4-3 with TRBJ2-2, with D tentatively TRBD1 or TRBD2 (5 bases each). The V gene's germline CDR1 is LGHNA and CDR2 YSLEER. The V and J ends lost 2 bases and 0 bases respectively, with 16 bases between them. CDR3 length equals 18 residues. For the CDR3, the DNA is TGCGCCAGCAGCCAAAGGGTGACGGGGCTCACGAACACCGGGGAGCTGTTTTTT. It codes for CASSQRVTGLTNTGELFF.

This sequence joins TRBV11-1 and TRBJ1-2, with D perhaps matching TRBD1 (5 bases). Trimming shortened V by 5 bases and J by 8 bases, and 15 bases separated the two germline ends. CDR1 is SGHAT and CDR2 is FQDESV in the germline V gene (reference sequence). The CDR3 runs 13 residues. CDR3 nucleotides: TGTGCCAGCAGCCTGACAGAAACGGGCGGCTACACCTTC. This translates into CASSLTETGGYTF.

This CDR3 reads CASSPSGTGGETQYF. The CDR3, as DNA: TGTGCCAGCAGTCCCTCCGGGACAGGAGGGGAGACCCAGTACTTC. This sequence joins TRBV28 and TRBJ2-5; 8 nucleotides line up with TRBD1. The CDR3 runs to 15 residues. Trimming took 5 bases from V and 5 from J; bases not matched to a gene: 10. Germline V CDR1 and CDR2: MDHEN, SYDVKM.

The chain combines TRBV9 with TRBJ1-1; no definite D call. The germline gives CDR1 SGDLS, CDR2 YYNGEE. The germline V and J ends were trimmed by 3 bases and 2 bases, with 14 bases remaining between them. The CDR3 runs to 15 residues. The CDR3 DNA sequence: TGTGCCAGCAGCGAGAGTCCGGGAGCTAACACTGAAGCTTTCTTT. It yields the protein CASSESPGANTEAFF.

The table lists this clone with a count of one. The genes are TRBV13 and TRBJ2-1; perhaps TRBD1 as D (5 bases). V was clipped by 5 bases and J by 2 bases, with 16 bases between them. The germline V gene encodes CDR1 PRHDT and CDR2 FYEKMQ (reference sequence). The CDR3 spans 16 residues. This CDR3 is CASSPRGVGTYNEQFF. The CDR3 nucleotides read TGTGCCAGCAGCCCTAGGGGTGTGGGGACCTACAATGAGCAGTTCTTC.